The 32 T cell receptor beta chains reported below all come from one sample, sequenced in a study of Ad26.COV2.S vaccination and SARS-CoV-2 variants. Treatment meaning: some 19 received Ad26.COV2.S at low or high dose, single or two shots; roughly five received placebo; per-sample allocation not given. Following the first vaccine or placebo injection, samples were taken on day 63. This table comes from immunoSEQ multiplex PCR, and its TCRdb copy is limited to in-frame clones, with some not included. The sample shows 250,000 or so clones, approximately 88% of them seen only once. This sample comprised peripheral blood, obtained in a trial of Ad26.COV2.S vaccine versus placebo. The origin of the receptors is a person aged 18-60 years who received the Ad26.COV2.S COVID-19 vaccine or a placebo.

The chain combines TRBV4-1 with TRBJ2-4, with a possible D match to TRBD2 (5 bases). The V gene lost 1 base and the J gene lost 1 base, with 11 bases spanning the gap. Germline V CDR1 and CDR2: MGHRA, YSYEKL. The CDR3 sequence is 16 residues long. The CDR3 sequence is CASSQVSGKAKNIQYF. In DNA, the CDR3 is TGCGCCAGCAGCCAAGTATCCGGGAAGGCCAAAAACATTCAGTACTTC.

V is TRBV6-5 and J is TRBJ2-1; D possibly corresponds to TRBD2 (7 bases). The length of the CDR3 is 15 residues. The ends were cut back, 7 bases at V and 7 bases at J, with 20 bases in the middle. Looked up from germline, CDR1 is MNHEY and CDR2 is SVGAGI. The chain's CDR3 is CASTLWGGASNEQFF. The CDR3 DNA sequence: TGTGCCAGCACCCTTTGGGGGGGCGCAAGTAATGAGCAGTTCTTC.

A single count supports this clone. The chain joins TRBV2 to TRBJ1-4; TRBD1 is a possible D gene (6 bases). The V gene's germline CDR1 is SNHLY and CDR2 FYNNEI. V was cut by 4 bases and J by 5 bases, with 8 bases left in between. The CDR3 is 13 residues long. CDR3 sequence: CASSGQGNEKLFF. The CDR3 DNA sequence: TGTGCCAGCAGTGGGCAGGGGAATGAAAAACTGTTTTTT.

The chain links TRBV4-3 to TRBJ1-2; 7 positions agree with TRBD1. V was pared by 5 bases and J by 6 bases, with 12 bases of the junction left unmatched. The CDR3 length is 15 residues. Germline CDR1 LGHNA, CDR2 YSLEER. CDR3 region: CASSSTRIGTDGYTF. In DNA, the CDR3 is TGCGCCAGCAGCTCGACACGGATCGGGACAGATGGCTACACCTTC.

The gene calls are TRBV2 and TRBJ1-1; a weak D match, TRBD1 (5 bases). The CDR3 runs to 11 residues. The germline gives CDR1 SNHLY, CDR2 FYNNEI. Trimming took 6 bases from V and 8 from J, leaving 10 bases between them. The CDR3 sequence: CASRLDREAFF. CDR3 in DNA: TGTGCCAGCAGACTTGACAGAGAAGCTTTCTTT.

This clone was observed a handful of times. The chain links TRBV4-1 to TRBJ1-1, with D unresolved. The V gene's germline CDR1 is MGHRA and CDR2 YSYEKL. The V end lost 1 base, the J end lost 1 base, and 13 bases lay between the germline ends. The CDR3 runs to 16 residues. CDR3 region: CASSQAHATTNTEAFF. The CDR3 bases are TGCGCCAGCAGCCAAGCTCATGCCACGACGAACACTGAAGCTTTCTTT.

This clone was picked up one time. This chain connects TRBV6-1 to TRBJ1-1, with D unclear. Germline values: CDR1 MNHNS, CDR2 SASEGT. Trimming shortened V by 0 bases and J by 10 bases, and 15 bases separated the two germline ends. The length of the CDR3 is 14 residues. CDR3 region: CASSEAYDPGGAFF. In DNA, the CDR3 is TGTGCCAGCAGTGAAGCGTACGATCCGGGAGGAGCTTTCTTT.

The CDR3 DNA follows: TGTGCTAGTGGTTTGACCGGGGAGCTGTTTTTT. The encoded protein is CASGLTGELFF. V and J are TRBV12-5 and TRBJ2-2; D not certain. This CDR3 has 11 residues. V lost 2 bases to trimming and J lost 5 bases, with 0 bases between them. CDR1 is LGHNT, CDR2 FRNRAP, per germline.

This clone was seen more than once but under ten times. The chain joins TRBV28 to TRBJ1-2; 9 nucleotides line up with TRBD1. The CDR3 runs 15 residues. Germline V lookup: CDR1 MDHEN, CDR2 SYDVKM. With 5 bases clipped from V and 8 bases from J, the junction kept 12 bases outside the gene matches. The CDR3 sequence is CASSTQGQGVWGYTF. CDR3 bases: TGTGCCAGCAGTACCCAGGGACAGGGAGTTTGGGGCTACACCTTC.

The V gene is TRBV3-1 (or the pseudogene TRBV3-2), the J gene TRBJ1-2; no clear D gene. The germline V gene encodes CDR1 LGHDT and CDR2 YNNKEL (reference sequence). The V end was cut by 1 base, the J end by 6 bases, with 9 bases between. The CDR3 totals 13 residues. DNA for the CDR3: TGTGCCAGCAGCCAAGGTTCAGGCCATGGCTACACCTTC. The encoded protein is CASSQGSGHGYTF.

The gene calls are TRBV6-5 and TRBJ2-7, with 12 bases that match TRBD1. The germline gives CDR1 MNHEY, CDR2 SVGAGI. J was trimmed by 4 bases and V by 5 bases; bases with no gene match: 6. The CDR3 sequence is 15 residues long. The chain's CDR3 is CASSTPGQGAYEQYF. For the CDR3, the DNA is TGTGCCAGCAGTACCCCGGGACAGGGGGCATACGAGCAGTACTTC.

This clone has a single count. The chain links TRBV13 to TRBJ1-2; D is ambiguous. This CDR3 has 12 residues. V gave up 1 base and J gave up 8 bases, with 8 bases separating them. CDR1 and CDR2 from the germline V gene are PRHDT and FYEKMQ (reference sequence). For the CDR3, the DNA is TGTGCCAGCAGCTTAGTATCGGTAGGCTACACCTTC. This gives the protein CASSLVSVGYTF.

V and J are TRBV15 and TRBJ2-7; TRBD2 matches at 7 bases. With V trimmed by 1 base and J by 4 bases, 4 bases remained unmatched. There are 14 residues in the CDR3. Germline-derived CDR1 and CDR2 are LNHNV and YYDKDF (reference sequence). CDR3 bases: TGTGCCACCAGCAGAGTCAGGGAGGGATACGAGCAGTACTTC. Protein: CATSRVREGYEQYF.

This sequence joins TRBV19 and TRBJ2-5; a weak D match, TRBD2 (6 bases). The CDR3 is made up of 14 amino acids. Germline lookup yields CDR1 LNHDA and CDR2 SQIVND (reference sequence). V lost 2 bases to trimming and J lost 5 bases, with 12 bases between them. CDR3 protein: CASSIRKGGETQYF. The CDR3 coding sequence is TGTGCCAGTAGTATAAGAAAAGGAGGGGAGACCCAGTACTTC.

This chain links TRBV7-8 with TRBJ2-7, with 7 bases aligning to TRBD1. With 2 bases clipped from V and 6 bases from J, the junction kept 10 bases outside the gene matches. The germline CDR1 and CDR2 sequences are SGHVS and FQNEAQ. The CDR3 spans 15 residues. The chain's CDR3 is CASSLKPTGSFEQYF. DNA for the CDR3: TGTGCCAGCAGCTTAAAACCGACAGGGTCGTTCGAGCAGTACTTC.

This chain connects TRBV7-9 to TRBJ1-2, with 8 nucleotides matching TRBD1. Per germline, CDR1 SEHNR and CDR2 FQNEAQ (reference sequence). With V trimmed by 3 bases and J by 4 bases, 4 bases remained unmatched. CDR3 length: 14 amino acids. CDR3 sequence (DNA): TGTGCCAGCAGCTTTCCTGGACAGGGCTATGGCTACACCTTC. This encodes CASSFPGQGYGYTF.

CDR3 DNA: TGTGCCAGCAGCCCAACAGATACCAATGAGCAGTTCTTC. Translation: CASSPTDTNEQFF. This chain connects TRBV7-2 to TRBJ2-1; D unresolved. Germline V lookup: CDR1 SGHTA, CDR2 FQGNSA. The CDR3 is 13 residues long. Trimming took 5 bases from V and 6 from J, leaving 11 bases between them.

This chain connects TRBV30 to TRBJ1-3, with unresolved D. Germline-derived CDR1 and CDR2 are GTSNPN and SVGIG (reference sequence). With 2 bases removed from V and 0 bases from J, the gap between germline ends came to 11 bases. The CDR3 runs to 15 residues. Here the CDR3 reads CAWSRDFSSGNTIYF. The CDR3 DNA reads as TGTGCCTGGAGTCGTGACTTCTCCTCTGGAAACACCATATATTTT.

The V gene is TRBV12-3 or TRBV12-4, the J gene TRBJ2-2, with D possibly TRBD1 on 5 matching bases. The CDR3 spans 12 residues. V was cut by 10 bases and J by 7 bases, with 13 bases left in between. CDR3 DNA sequence: TGTGCCACAGGGAAATACGGCGGGGAGCTGTTTTTT. Protein product: CATGKYGGELFF.

The chain joins TRBV30 to TRBJ2-7; possibly TRBD1 for D (6 bases). The V gene lost 1 base and the J gene lost 2 bases, with 18 bases spanning the gap. The CDR3 covers 16 residues. Germline CDR1 is GTSNPN and CDR2 is SVGIG (reference sequence). The CDR3: CAWSAPGTYYTYEQYF. The CDR3, as DNA: TGTGCCTGGAGTGCCCCCGGGACATATTACACCTACGAGCAGTACTTC.

The V and J genes are TRBV19 and TRBJ1-2, with D hard to call. Looked up from germline, CDR1 is LNHDA and CDR2 is SQIVND (reference sequence). This CDR3 region has 14 residues. Trimming cost V 1 base and J 2 bases, with 8 bases left between them. As DNA, the CDR3 is TGTGCCAGTAGTATAGCAACTGACAACTATGGCTACACCTTC. Translation gives CASSIATDNYGYTF.

On this clone: Distinct nucleotide sequences in the sample also encode this CDR3. The V call is TRBV19, the J call TRBJ2-5; D remains unclear. The CDR3 spans 12 residues. Germline CDR1 LNHDA, CDR2 SQIVND (reference sequence). Trimming pared 1 base from V and 4 bases from J, leaving 4 bases between. The CDR3 DNA follows: TGTGCCAGTAGTATAGGTGGAGAGACCCAGTACTTC. Protein sequence: CASSIGGETQYF.

The chain is built from TRBV9 and TRBJ2-3; D is perhaps TRBD1 or TRBD2 (5 bases each). Germline CDR1 reads SGDLS; CDR2 reads YYNGEE. The CDR3 is 13 amino acids. Deletions cut 3 bases from V and 4 bases from J, with 9 bases between. As DNA, the CDR3 is TGTGCCAGCAGCGCCGGGACCCCAGATACGCAGTATTTT. Translated, it gives CASSAGTPDTQYF.

The CDR3 is CASSQEGRAGNTIYF. In DNA form, the CDR3 reads TGCGCCAGCAGCCAAGAAGGCAGGGCTGGAAACACCATATATTTT. The chain has TRBV4-1 and TRBJ1-3, with D perhaps TRBD1 (5 bases). The ends were cut back, 0 bases at V and 2 bases at J, with 8 bases in the middle. The CDR3 is 15 residues long. Germline lookup yields CDR1 MGHRA and CDR2 YSYEKL.

V usage is TRBV19 and J usage is TRBJ2-3; maybe TRBD2 (6 bases). The ends were cut back, 3 bases at V and 0 bases at J, with 13 bases in the middle. Germline V CDR1 and CDR2: LNHDA, SQIVND (reference sequence). The CDR3 length is 16 residues. This chain's CDR3 is CASSMRGDTSTDTQYF. CDR3 in DNA: TGTGCCAGTAGTATGCGCGGGGATACTAGCACAGATACGCAGTATTTT. Looking up the rest from reference TRBV19 and TRBJ2-3 gives the full variable domain: DGGITQSPKYLFRKEGQNVTLSCEQNLNHDAMYWYRQDPGQGLRLIYYSQIVNDFQKGDIAEGYSVSREKKESFPLTVTSAQKNPTAFYLCASSMRGDTSTDTQYFGPGTRLTVL.

This chain uses TRBV5-6 with TRBJ2-2; 16 bases match TRBD2. This CDR3 comprises 18 residues. V was pared by 5 bases and J by 0 bases, with 4 bases of the junction left unmatched. Germline CDR1 SGHDT, CDR2 YYEEEE. The CDR3 protein is CASSGTSGRATNTGELFF. CDR3 nucleotide sequence: TGTGCCAGCAGTGGGACTAGCGGGAGGGCCACGAACACCGGGGAGCTGTTTTTT.

The chain has TRBV6-5 and TRBJ1-2; 7 bases agree with TRBD1. From germline, CDR1 is MNHEY and CDR2 SVGAGI. This CDR3 has 15 residues. V lost 6 bases and J lost 6; bases outside the gene matches: 13. The CDR3: CASRTTRQGRDGYTF. The CDR3 DNA reads as TGTGCCAGCAGAACCACCAGACAGGGTAGGGATGGCTACACCTTC.

The rearrangement uses TRBV4-3 and TRBJ2-2, with 8 bases matching TRBD1. There are 14 residues in the CDR3. V trimming: 6 bases; J trimming: 7 bases; junction bases outside the gene matches: 7. CDR1 and CDR2 from the germline V gene are LGHNA and YSLEER. The CDR3 loop reads CASRRTGTGGELFF. Here the CDR3 DNA reads TGCGCCAGCAGGCGAACCGGGACAGGCGGGGAGCTGTTTTTT.

The chain combines TRBV18 with TRBJ2-1; no clear D. In germline, CDR1 is KGHSH, CDR2 LQKENI. The V end lost 3 bases, the J end lost 0 bases, and 9 bases lay between the germline ends. The CDR3 has 15 residues. The CDR3 DNA follows: TGTGCCAGCTCACCCGAGTTAAGCTCCTACAATGAGCAGTTCTTC. Its translation: CASSPELSSYNEQFF.

The chain has TRBV6-1 and TRBJ1-1; D is unresolved. Germline V gives CDR1 MNHNS, CDR2 SASEGT. This CDR3 is built from 12 residues. With 2 bases removed from V and 10 bases from J, the gap between germline ends came to 11 bases. The CDR3, as DNA: TGTGCCAGCAGTGAACCAGGAATCTTAGCTTTCTTT. This encodes CASSEPGILAFF.

The genes are TRBV4-3 and TRBJ2-1; a possible D gene is TRBD2 (7 bases). V was cut by 0 bases and J by 2 bases, with 11 bases left in between. This CDR3 has 16 residues. The germline CDR1 and CDR2 sequences are LGHNA and YSLEER. The CDR3, as DNA: TGCGCCAGCAGCCAAGATCGCGGGGGCCCCTACAATGAGCAGTTCTTC. It encodes CASSQDRGGPYNEQFF.

J is TRBJ1-5 and V is TRBV30; D unclear. In germline, CDR1 is GTSNPN, CDR2 SVGIG (reference sequence). The CDR3 length is 17 residues. Trimming left V 0 bases short and J 4 bases short, with 19 bases between. CDR3 region: CAWSVPSARGRNQPQHF. CDR3 coding DNA: TGTGCCTGGAGTGTACCAAGCGCTAGAGGCAGGAATCAGCCCCAGCATTTT.